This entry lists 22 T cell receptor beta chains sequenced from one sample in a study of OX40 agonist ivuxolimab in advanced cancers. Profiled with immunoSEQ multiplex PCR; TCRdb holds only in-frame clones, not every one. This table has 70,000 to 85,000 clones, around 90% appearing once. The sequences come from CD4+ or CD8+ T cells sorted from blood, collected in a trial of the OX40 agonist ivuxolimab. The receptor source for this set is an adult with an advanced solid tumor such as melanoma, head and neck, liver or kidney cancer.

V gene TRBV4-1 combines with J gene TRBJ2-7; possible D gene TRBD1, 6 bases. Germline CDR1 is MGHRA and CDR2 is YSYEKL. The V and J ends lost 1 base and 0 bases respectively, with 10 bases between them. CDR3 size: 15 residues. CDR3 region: CASSQGPDSSYEQYF. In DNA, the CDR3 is TGCGCCAGCAGCCAAGGGCCGGACAGCTCCTACGAGCAGTACTTC.

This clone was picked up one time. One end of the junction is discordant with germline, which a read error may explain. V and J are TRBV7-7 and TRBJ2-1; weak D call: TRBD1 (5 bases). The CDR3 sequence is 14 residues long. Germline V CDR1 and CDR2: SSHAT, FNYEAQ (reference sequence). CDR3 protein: CASSFREPYNEQFF. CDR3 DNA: TGTGCTAGCAGCTTCAGGGAACCCTACAATGAGCAGTTCTTC.

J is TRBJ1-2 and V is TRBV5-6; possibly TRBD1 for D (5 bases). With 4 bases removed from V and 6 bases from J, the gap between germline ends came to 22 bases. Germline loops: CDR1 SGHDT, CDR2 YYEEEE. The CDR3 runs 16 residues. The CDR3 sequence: CASSPKGRVDRHGYTF. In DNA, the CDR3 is TGTGCCAGCAGCCCAAAAGGCAGGGTAGACCGCCATGGCTACACCTTC.

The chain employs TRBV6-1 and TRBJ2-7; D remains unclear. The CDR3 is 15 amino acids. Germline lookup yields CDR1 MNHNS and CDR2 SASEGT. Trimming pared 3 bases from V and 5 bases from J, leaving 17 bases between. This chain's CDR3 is CASSDPSLGLDEQYF. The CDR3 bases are TGTGCCAGCAGTGACCCCTCCCTAGGGCTGGACGAGCAGTACTTC.

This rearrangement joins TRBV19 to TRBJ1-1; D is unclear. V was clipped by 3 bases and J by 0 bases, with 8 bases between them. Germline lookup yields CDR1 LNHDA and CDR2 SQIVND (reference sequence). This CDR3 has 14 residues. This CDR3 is CASSISGMNTEAFF. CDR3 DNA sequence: TGTGCCAGTAGTATCAGCGGTATGAACACTGAAGCTTTCTTT.

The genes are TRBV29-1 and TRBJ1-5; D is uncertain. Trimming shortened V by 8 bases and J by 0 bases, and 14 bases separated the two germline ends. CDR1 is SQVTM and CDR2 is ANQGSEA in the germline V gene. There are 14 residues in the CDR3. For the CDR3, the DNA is TGCAGCATCGGTTTGGACTCTAGCAATCAGCCCCAGCATTTT. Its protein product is CSIGLDSSNQPQHF.

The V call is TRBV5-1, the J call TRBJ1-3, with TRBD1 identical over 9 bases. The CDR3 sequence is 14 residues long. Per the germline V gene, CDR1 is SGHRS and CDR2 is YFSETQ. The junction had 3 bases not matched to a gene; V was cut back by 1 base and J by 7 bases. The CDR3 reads CASSLTGGVNTIYF. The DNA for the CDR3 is TGCGCCAGCAGCTTGACAGGGGGCGTGAACACCATATATTTT.

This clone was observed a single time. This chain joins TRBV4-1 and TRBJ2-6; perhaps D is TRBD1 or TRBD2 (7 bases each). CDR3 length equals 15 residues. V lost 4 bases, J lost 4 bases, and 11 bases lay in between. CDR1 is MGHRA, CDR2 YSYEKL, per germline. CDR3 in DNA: TGCGCCAGCAGCCGGGAGGGGGCCGGGGCCAACGTCCTGACTTTC. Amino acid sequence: CASSREGAGANVLTF.

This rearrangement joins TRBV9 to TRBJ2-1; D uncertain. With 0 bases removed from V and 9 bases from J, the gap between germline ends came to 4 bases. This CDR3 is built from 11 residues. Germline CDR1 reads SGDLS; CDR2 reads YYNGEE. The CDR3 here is CASSVGIEQFF. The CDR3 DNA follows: TGTGCCAGCAGCGTAGGGATTGAGCAGTTCTTC. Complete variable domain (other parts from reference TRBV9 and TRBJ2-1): DSGVTQTPKHLITATGQRVTLRCSPRSGDLSVYWYQQSLDQGLQFLIQYYNGEERAKGNILERFSAQQFPDLHSELNLSSLELGDSALYFCASSVGIEQFFGPGTRLTVL.

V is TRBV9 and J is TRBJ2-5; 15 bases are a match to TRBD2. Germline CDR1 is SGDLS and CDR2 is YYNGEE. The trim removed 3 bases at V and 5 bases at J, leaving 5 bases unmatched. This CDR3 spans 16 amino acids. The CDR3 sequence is CASSGGTSGGQETQYF. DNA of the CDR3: TGTGCCAGCAGCGGCGGGACTAGCGGGGGGCAGGAGACCCAGTACTTC.

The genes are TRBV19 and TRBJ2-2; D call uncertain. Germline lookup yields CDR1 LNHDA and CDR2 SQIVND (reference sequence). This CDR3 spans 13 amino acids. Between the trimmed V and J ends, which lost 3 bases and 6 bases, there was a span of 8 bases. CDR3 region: CASSISVAGELFF. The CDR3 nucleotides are TGTGCCAGTAGTATTAGTGTTGCCGGGGAGCTGTTTTTT. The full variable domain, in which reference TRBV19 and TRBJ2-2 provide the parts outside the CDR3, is DGGITQSPKYLFRKEGQNVTLSCEQNLNHDAMYWYRQDPGQGLRLIYYSQIVNDFQKGDIAEGYSVSREKKESFPLTVTSAQKNPTAFYLCASSISVAGELFFGEGSRLTVL.

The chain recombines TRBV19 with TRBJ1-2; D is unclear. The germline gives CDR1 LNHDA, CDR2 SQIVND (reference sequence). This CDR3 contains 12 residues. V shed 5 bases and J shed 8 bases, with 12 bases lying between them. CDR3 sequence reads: CASSLALTGYTF. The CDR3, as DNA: TGTGCCAGTAGTCTCGCCTTAACCGGCTACACCTTC. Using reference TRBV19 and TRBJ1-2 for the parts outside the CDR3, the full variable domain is DGGITQSPKYLFRKEGQNVTLSCEQNLNHDAMYWYRQDPGQGLRLIYYSQIVNDFQKGDIAEGYSVSREKKESFPLTVTSAQKNPTAFYLCASSLALTGYTFGSGTRLTVV.

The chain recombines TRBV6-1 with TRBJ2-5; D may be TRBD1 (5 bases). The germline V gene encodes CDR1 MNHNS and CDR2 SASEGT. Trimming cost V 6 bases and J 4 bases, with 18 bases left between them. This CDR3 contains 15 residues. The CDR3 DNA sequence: TGTGCCAGCAGATCAGGAGCCAGGGCGATAGAGACCCAGTACTTC. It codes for CASRSGARAIETQYF.

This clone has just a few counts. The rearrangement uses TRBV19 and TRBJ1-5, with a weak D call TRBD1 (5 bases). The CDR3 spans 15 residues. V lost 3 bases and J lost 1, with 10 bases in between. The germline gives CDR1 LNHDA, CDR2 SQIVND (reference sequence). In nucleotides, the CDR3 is TGTGCCAGTAGTATGGGACCTGGGAGCAATCAGCCCCAGCATTTT. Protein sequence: CASSMGPGSNQPQHF.

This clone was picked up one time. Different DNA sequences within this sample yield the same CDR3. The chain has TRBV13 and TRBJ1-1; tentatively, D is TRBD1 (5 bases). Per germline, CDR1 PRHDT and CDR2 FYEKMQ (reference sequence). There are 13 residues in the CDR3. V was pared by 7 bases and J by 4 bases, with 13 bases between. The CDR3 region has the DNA TGTGCCAGCAAGCGAACAGGAGCCACTGAAGCTTTCTTT. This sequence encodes CASKRTGATEAFF. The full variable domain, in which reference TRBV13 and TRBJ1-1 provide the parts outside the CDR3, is AAGVIQSPRHLIKEKRETATLKCYPIPRHDTVYWYQQGPGQDPQFLISFYEKMQSDKGSIPDRFSAQQFSDYHSELNMSSLELGDSALYFCASKRTGATEAFFGQGTRLTVV.

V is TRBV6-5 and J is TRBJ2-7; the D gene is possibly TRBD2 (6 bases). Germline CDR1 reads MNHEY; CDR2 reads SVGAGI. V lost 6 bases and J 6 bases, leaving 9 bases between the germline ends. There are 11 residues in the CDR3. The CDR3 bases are TGTGCCAGCAGACTAGCAGGCGAGCAGTACTTC. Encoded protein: CASRLAGEQYF.

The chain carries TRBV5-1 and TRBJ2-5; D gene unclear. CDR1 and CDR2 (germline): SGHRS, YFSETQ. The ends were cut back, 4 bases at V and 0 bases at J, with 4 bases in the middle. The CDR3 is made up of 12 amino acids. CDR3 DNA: TGCGCCAGCAGCGGCAACCAAGAGACCCAGTACTTC. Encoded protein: CASSGNQETQYF. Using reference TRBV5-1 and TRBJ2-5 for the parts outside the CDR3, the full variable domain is KAGVTQTPRYLIKTRGQQVTLSCSPISGHRSVSWYQQTPGQGLQFLFEYFSETQRNKGNFPGRFSGRQFSNSRSEMNVSTLELGDSALYLCASSGNQETQYFGPGTRLLVL.

CDR3 in DNA: TGTGCCAGTAATCCAGGGGTGTTGTCCTACGAGCAGTACTTC. This sequence encodes CASNPGVLSYEQYF. The rearrangement uses TRBV19 and TRBJ2-7; the D gene is possibly TRBD1 (6 bases). Germline CDR1 and CDR2: LNHDA and SQIVND (reference sequence). There are 14 residues in the CDR3. The V gene lost 7 bases and the J gene lost 1 base, with 14 bases spanning the gap.

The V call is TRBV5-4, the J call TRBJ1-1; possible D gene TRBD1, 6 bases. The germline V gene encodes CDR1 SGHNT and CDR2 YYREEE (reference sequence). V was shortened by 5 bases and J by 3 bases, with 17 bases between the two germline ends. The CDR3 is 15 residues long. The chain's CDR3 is CASRTFSGADTEAFF. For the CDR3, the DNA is TGTGCCAGCAGAACCTTTTCGGGGGCGGACACTGAAGCTTTCTTT.

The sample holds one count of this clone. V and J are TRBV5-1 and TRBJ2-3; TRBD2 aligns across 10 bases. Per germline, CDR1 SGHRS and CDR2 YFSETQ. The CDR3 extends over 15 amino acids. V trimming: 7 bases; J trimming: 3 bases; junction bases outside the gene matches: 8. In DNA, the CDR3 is TGCGCCAGCCTCCAGCGGGGGGGCCCTACAGATACGCAGTATTTT. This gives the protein CASLQRGGPTDTQYF.

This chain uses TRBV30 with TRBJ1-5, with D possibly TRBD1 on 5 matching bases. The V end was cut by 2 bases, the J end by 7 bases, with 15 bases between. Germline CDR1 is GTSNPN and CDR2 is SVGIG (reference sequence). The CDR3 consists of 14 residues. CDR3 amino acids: CAWSSSSGTQPQHF. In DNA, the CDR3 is TGTGCCTGGAGTTCCTCCTCCGGGACCCAGCCCCAGCATTTT. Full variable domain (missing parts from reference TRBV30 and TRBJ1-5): SQTIHQWPATLVQPVGSPLSLECTVEGTSNPNLYWYRQAAGRGLQLLFYSVGIGQISSEVPQNLSASRPQDRQFILSSKKLLLSDSGFYLCAWSSSSGTQPQHFGDGTRLSIL.

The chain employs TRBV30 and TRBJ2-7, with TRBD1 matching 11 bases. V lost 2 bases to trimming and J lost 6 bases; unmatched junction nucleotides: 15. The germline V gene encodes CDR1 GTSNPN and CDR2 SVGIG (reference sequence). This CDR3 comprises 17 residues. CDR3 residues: CAWSNTRLRTGGSEQYF. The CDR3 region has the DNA TGTGCCTGGAGTAACACCCGCCTTCGGACAGGGGGCAGCGAGCAGTACTTC. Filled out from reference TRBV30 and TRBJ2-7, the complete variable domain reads SQTIHQWPATLVQPVGSPLSLECTVEGTSNPNLYWYRQAAGRGLQLLFYSVGIGQISSEVPQNLSASRPQDRQFILSSKKLLLSDSGFYLCAWSNTRLRTGGSEQYFGPGTRLTVT.